This TCR beta chain is drawn from a study of early T cells in non-severe SARS-CoV-2 infection. Study-wide context: Sequenced material consisted of bulk RNA (from unsorted whole blood), and chains were unpaired. Study-wide points: Comparison of clonotypes with VDJdb favored anti-spike CD8 responses while missing private and CD4 specificities.

A remark on this clonotype: Its antigen remains unknown.

TCRdb redid the calling of the 5' RACE reads with MiXCR, one entry per CDR3 protein. Among 85,000 to 120,000 distinct CDR3 sequences, about an eighth were seen once, and the ten largest hold approximately 6.4%. The germline V gene encodes CDR1 MDHEN and CDR2 SYDVKM. The length of the CDR3 is 13 residues. Trimming took 3 bases from V and 8 from J, leaving 11 bases between them. This TCR derives from an adult who was a healthcare worker with PCR-confirmed SARS-CoV-2 infection or an uninfected control (not recorded which). This chain uses TRBV28 with TRBJ2-1; D is ambiguous. Sequenced material: whole blood. The chain's CDR3 is CASSFPLGHEQFF. CDR3 nucleotides: TGTGCCAGCAGTTTCCCCCTTGGACATGAGCAGTTCTTC.